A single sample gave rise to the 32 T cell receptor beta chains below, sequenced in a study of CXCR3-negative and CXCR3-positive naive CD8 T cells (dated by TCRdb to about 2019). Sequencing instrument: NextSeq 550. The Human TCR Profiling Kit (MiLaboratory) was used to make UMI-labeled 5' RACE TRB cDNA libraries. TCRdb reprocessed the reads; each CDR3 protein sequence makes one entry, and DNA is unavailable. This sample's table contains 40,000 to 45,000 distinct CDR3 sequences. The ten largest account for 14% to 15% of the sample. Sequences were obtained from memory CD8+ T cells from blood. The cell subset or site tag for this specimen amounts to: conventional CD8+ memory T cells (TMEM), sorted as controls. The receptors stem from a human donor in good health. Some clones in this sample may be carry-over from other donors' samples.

This CDR3 is CSASDRNIKNPYEQYF. The chain recombines TRBV20-1 with TRBJ2-7. Germline V gene sequence: CDR1 DFQATT, CDR2 SNEGSKA (reference sequence). There are 16 residues in the CDR3.

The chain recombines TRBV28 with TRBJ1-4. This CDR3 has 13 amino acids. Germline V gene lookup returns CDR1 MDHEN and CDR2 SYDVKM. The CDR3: CASKRGLNEKLFF.

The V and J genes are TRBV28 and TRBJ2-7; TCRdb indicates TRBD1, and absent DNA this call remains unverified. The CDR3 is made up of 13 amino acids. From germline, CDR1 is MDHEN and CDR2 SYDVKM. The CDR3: CASSKGMRYEQYF.

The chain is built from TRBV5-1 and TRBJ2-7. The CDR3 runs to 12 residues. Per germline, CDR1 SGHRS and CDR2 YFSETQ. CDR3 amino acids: CASSLPSPEQYF.

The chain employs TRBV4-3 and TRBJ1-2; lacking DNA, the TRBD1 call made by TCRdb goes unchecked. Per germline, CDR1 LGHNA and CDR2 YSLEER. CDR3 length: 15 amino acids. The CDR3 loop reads CASSQETGEGYGYTF.

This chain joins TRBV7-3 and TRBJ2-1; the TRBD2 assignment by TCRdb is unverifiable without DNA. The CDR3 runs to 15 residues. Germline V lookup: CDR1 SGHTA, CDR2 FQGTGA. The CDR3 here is CASSLLAGGNNEQFF.

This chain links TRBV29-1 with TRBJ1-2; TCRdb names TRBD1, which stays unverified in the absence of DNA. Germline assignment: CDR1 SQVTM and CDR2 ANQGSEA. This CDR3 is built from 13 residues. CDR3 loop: CSVEIAGNYGYTF.

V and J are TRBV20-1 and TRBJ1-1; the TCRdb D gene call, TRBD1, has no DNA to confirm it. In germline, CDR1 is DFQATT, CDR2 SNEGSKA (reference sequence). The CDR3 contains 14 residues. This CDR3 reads CSASPRGVNTEAFF.

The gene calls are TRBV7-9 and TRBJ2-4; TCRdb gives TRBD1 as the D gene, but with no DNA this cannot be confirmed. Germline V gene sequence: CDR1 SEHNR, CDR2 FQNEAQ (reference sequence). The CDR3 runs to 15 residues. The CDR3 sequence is CASSLAHGGTDIQYF.

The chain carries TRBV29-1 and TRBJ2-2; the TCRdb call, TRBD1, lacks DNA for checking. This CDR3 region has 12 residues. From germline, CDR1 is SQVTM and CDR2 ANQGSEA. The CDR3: CSVTGEAGELFF.

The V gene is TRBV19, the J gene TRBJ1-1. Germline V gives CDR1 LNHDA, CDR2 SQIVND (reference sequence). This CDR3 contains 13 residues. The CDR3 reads CASSIAANTEAFF.

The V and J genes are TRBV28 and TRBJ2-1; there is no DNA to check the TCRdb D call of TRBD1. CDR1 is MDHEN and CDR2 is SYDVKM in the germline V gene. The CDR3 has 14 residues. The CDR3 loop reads CASRGGTGVNEQFF.

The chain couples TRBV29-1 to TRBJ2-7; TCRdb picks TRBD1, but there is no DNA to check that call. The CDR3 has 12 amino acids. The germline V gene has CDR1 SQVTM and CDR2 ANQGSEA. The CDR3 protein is CSGGQGAYEQYF.

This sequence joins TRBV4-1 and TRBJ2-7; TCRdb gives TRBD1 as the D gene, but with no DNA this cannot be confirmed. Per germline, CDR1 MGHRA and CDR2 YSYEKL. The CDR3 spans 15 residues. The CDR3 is CASSQVQGSSYEQYF.

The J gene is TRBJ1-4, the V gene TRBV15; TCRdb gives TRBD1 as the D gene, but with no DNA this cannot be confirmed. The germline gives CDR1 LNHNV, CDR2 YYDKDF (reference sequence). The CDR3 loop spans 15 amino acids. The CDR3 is CATSSSGSPNEKLFF.

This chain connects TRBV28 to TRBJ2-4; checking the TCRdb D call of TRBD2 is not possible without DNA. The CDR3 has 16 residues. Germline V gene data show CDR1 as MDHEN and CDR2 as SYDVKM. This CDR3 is CASSWTKAGGSDIQYF.

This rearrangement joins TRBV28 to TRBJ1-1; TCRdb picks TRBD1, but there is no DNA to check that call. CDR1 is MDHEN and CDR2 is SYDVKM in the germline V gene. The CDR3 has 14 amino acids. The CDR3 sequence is CASTTLRGLTEAFF.

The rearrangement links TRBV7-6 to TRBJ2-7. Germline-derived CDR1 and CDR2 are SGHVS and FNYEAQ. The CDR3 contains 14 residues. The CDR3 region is CASSFAEGTYEQYF.

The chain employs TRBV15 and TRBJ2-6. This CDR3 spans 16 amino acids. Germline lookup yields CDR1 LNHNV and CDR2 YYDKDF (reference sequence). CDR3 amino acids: CATSREDGSGANVLTF.

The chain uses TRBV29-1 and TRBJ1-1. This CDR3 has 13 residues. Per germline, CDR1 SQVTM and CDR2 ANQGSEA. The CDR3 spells CSVEWLLNTEAFF.

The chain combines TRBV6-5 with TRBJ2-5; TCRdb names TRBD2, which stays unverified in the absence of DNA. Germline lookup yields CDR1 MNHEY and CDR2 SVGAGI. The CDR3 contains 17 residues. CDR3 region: CASSYPPSGGHQETQYF.

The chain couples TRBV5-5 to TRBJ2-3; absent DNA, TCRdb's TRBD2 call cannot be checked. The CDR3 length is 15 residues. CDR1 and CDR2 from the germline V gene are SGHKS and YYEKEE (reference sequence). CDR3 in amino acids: CASSLNFGAADTQYF.

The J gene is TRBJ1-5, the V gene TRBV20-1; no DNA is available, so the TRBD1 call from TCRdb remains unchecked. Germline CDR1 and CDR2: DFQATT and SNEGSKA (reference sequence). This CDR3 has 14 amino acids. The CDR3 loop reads CSARTGHENEPQHF.

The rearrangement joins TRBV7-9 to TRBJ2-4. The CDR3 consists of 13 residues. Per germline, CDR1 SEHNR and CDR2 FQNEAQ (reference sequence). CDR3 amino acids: CASSLDRKDIQYF.

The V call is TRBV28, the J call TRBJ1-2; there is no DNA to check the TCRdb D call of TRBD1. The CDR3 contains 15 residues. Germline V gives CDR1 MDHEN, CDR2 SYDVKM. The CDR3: CASSFGQAENYGYTF.

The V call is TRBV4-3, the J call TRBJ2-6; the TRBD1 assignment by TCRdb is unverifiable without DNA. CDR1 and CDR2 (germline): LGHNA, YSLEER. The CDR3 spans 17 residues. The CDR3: CASSQGGSGTGANVLTF.

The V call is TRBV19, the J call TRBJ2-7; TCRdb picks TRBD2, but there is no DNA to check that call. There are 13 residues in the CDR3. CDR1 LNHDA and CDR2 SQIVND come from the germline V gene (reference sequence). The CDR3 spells CASSAAGGYEQYF.

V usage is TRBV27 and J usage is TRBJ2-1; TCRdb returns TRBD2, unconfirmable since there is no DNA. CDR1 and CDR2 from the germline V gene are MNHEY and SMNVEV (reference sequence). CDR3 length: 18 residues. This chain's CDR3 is CASRLIPSGGPTYNEQFF.

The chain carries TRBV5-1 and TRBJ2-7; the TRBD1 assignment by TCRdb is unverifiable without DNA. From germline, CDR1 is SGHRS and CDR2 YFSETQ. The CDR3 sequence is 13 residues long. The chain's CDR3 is CASSQLPGQEQYF.

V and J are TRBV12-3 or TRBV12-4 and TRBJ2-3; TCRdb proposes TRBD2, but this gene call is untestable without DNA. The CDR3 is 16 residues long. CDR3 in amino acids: CASSPDPSGGTDTQYF.

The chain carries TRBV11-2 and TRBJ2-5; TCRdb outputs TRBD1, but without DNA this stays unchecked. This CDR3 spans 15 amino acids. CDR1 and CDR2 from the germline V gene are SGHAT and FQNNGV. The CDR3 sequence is CASSLVRGEQETQYF.

CDR3 sequence reads: CASSAGTGEETQYF. The chain employs TRBV9 and TRBJ2-5; the TCRdb call, TRBD1, lacks DNA for checking. This CDR3 comprises 14 residues. From germline, CDR1 is SGDLS and CDR2 YYNGEE.